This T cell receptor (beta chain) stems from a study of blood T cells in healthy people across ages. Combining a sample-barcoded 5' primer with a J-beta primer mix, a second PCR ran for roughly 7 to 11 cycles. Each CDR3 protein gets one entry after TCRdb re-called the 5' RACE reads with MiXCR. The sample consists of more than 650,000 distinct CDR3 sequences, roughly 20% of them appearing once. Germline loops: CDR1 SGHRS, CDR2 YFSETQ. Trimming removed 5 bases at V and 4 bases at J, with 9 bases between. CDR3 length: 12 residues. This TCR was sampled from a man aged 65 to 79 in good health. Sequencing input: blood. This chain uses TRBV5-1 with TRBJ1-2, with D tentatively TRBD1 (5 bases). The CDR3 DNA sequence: TGCGCCAGCAGAGACAGATCCTATGGCTACACCTTC. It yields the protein CASRDRSYGYTF.